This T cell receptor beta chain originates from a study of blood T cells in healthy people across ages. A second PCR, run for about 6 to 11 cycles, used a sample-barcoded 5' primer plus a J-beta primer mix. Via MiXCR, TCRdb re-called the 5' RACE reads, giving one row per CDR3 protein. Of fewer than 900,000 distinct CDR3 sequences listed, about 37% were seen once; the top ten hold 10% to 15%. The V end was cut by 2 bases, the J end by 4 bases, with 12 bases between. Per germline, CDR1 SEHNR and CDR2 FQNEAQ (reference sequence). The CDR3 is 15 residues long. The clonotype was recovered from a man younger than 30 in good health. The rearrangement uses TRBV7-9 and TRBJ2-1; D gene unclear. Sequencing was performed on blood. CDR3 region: CASSLSEETYNEQFF. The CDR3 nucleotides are TGTGCCAGCAGCTTAAGTGAGGAAACATACAATGAGCAGTTCTTC. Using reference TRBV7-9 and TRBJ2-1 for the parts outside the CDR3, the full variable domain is DTGVSQNPRHKITKRGQNVTFRCDPISEHNRLYWYRQTLGQGPEFLTYFQNEAQLEKSRLLSDRFSAERPKGSFSTLEIQRTEQGDSAMYLCASSLSEETYNEQFFGPGTRLTVL.